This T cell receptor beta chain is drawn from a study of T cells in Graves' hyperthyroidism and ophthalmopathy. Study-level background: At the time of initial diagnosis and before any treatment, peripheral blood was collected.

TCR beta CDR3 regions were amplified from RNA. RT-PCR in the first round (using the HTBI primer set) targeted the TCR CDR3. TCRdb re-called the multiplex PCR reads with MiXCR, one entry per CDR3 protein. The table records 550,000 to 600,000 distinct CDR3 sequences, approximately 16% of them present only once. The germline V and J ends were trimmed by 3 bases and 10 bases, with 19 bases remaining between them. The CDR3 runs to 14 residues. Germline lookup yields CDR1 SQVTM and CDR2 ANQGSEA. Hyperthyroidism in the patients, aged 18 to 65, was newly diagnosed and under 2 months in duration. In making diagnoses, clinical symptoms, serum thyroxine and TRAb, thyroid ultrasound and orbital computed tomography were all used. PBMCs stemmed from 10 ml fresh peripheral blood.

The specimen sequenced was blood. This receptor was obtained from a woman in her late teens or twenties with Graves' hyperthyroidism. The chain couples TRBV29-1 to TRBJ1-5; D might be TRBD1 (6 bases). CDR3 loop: CSVEGGPGGLPQHF. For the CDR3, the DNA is TGCAGCGTTGAGGGGGGGCCTGGTGGATTACCCCAGCATTTT.